This T cell receptor beta chain appears in the sequencing data of a study of cytomegalovirus exposure and HLA in healthy donors. Whole-study findings and limits: HLA alleles showed associations with 16,951 TCR beta sequences in a later analysis, at a 0.05 false discovery rate. Reportedly, TCR beta sequences accurately predicted HLA-A and HLA-B alleles in most subjects. Common viral pathogens seemed, in a later analysis, to connect with several of the most significant clusters.

In regard to this clone: Antigen specificity is unknown.

After removal of 0 bases from V and 1 base from J, the junction contained 10 bases not matched to a gene. Germline loops: CDR1 SGHNT, CDR2 YENEEA. The CDR3 loop spans 19 amino acids. Amplification used 60 Vbeta primers and 13 Jbeta primers. Using immunoSEQ multiplex PCR, the repertoire was profiled, and TCRdb retains in-frame clones only, with some absent. The data hold 200,000 to 300,000 clones, with around 84% observed a single time. The origin of this receptor is a girl aged 2-10 years in good health and CMV-seronegative. The chain carries TRBV11-3 and TRBJ2-5; 11 bases fit TRBD2. Sequenced: PBMCs. The chain's CDR3 is CASSLDPGTSGRFQETQYF. The CDR3 nucleotides are TGTGCCAGCAGCTTAGATCCGGGCACTAGCGGGAGATTCCAAGAGACCCAGTACTTC.